This T cell receptor (beta chain) emerged from a study of blood T cell repertoires in COVID-19. Repertoires were generated with immunoSEQ multiplex PCR, while TCRdb's copy carries only in-frame clones and drops some. The sample includes roughly 150,000 clones, 88% seen only once; the top ten take around 2.1%. The germline CDR1 and CDR2 sequences are MNHEY and SVGEGT. J was trimmed by 5 bases and V by 4 bases; bases with no gene match: 11. The CDR3 has 15 amino acids. Sample: peripheral blood. The sequence came from a man aged 45 to 65 who had recovered from COVID-19. This chain joins TRBV6-2 or TRBV6-3 and TRBJ2-7; TRBD2 matches 7 bases. The CDR3 loop is CASSFYSGRSDEQYF. The CDR3 DNA reads TGTGCCAGCAGTTTCTATTCCGGGAGGAGCGACGAGCAGTACTTC.